Below, 28 T cell receptor beta chains from the same sample are listed, as sequenced in a study of blood T cell repertoires in COVID-19. The method was immunoSEQ multiplex PCR; TCRdb's version includes in-frame clones alone and lacks a portion of them. This sample has about 100,000 clones, with roughly 90% found just once. The sequenced material came from peripheral blood. Source of these receptors: a woman aged 45-65 years with COVID-19, enrolled during active disease.

The V gene is TRBV15, the J gene TRBJ1-3, with D tentatively TRBD1 (6 bases). Germline CDR1 reads LNHNV; CDR2 reads YYDKDF (reference sequence). The CDR3 totals 17 residues. The V gene lost 0 bases and the J gene lost 3 bases, with 15 bases spanning the gap. The CDR3 coding sequence is TGTGCCACCAGCAGAGATGGGGGCAGGGTTTTTGGAAACACCATATATTTT. Protein: CATSRDGGRVFGNTIYF.

The gene calls are TRBV5-1 and TRBJ1-2; D is uncertain. CDR3 length equals 14 residues. Between the trimmed V and J ends, which lost 4 bases and 6 bases, there was a span of 16 bases. Germline assignment: CDR1 SGHRS and CDR2 YFSETQ. CDR3 protein: CASSPEGLGHGYTF. CDR3 nucleotides: TGCGCCAGCAGCCCGGAGGGCCTAGGACATGGCTACACCTTC.

This clone appeared once. The rearrangement uses TRBV13 and TRBJ1-1, with 7 nucleotides matching TRBD1. Unmatched junction bases numbered 4, after V lost 0 bases and J lost 3 bases. Germline V gene sequence: CDR1 PRHDT, CDR2 FYEKMQ (reference sequence). The CDR3 consists of 15 residues. The CDR3 is CASSLGTGKYTEAFF. CDR3 DNA: TGTGCCAGCAGCTTAGGGACAGGGAAATACACTGAAGCTTTCTTT.

V usage is TRBV28 and J usage is TRBJ1-3; perhaps TRBD1 as D (5 bases). Germline CDR1 and CDR2: MDHEN and SYDVKM. This CDR3 contains 16 residues. The V end was cut by 6 bases, the J end by 0 bases, with 15 bases between. CDR3 in amino acids: CASSLNWGDSGNTIYF. The CDR3 DNA is TGTGCCAGCAGCCTCAATTGGGGCGACTCTGGAAACACCATATATTTT.

The chain recombines TRBV2 with TRBJ1-1, with D unclear. Germline V gene data show CDR1 as SNHLY and CDR2 as FYNNEI. The CDR3 consists of 12 residues. Trimming removed 3 bases at V and 6 bases at J, with 8 bases between. Written as DNA, the CDR3 is TGTGCCAGCAGTGACTACAGACCTGAAGCTTTCTTT. Amino acids: CASSDYRPEAFF.

This chain connects TRBV14 to TRBJ2-2, with D uncertain. The V gene lost 4 bases and the J gene lost 2 bases, with 14 bases spanning the gap. This CDR3 is 16 amino acids long. Germline lookup yields CDR1 SGHDN and CDR2 FVKESK. The CDR3 bases are TGTGCCAGCAGCCGACTTGAGGCCATCAACACCGGGGAGCTGTTTTTT. Its translation is CASSRLEAINTGELFF. The whole variable domain, filled in from reference TRBV14 and TRBJ2-2, reads EAGVTQFPSHSVIEKGQTVTLRCDPISGHDNLYWYRRVMGKEIKFLLHFVKESKQDESGMPNNRFLAERTGGTYSTLKVQPAELEDSGVYFCASSRLEAINTGELFFGEGSRLTVL.

J is TRBJ1-4 and V is TRBV10-3; D is perhaps TRBD1 (6 bases). CDR3 length equals 14 residues. Trimming took off 6 bases at V and 5 bases at J, with 13 bases between the two ends. Per germline, CDR1 ENHRY and CDR2 SYGVKD. The CDR3 reads CAISQGRENEKLFF. The CDR3 nucleotides are TGTGCCATCAGCCAGGGGCGAGAAAATGAAAAACTGTTTTTT.

The chain carries TRBV14 and TRBJ2-2, with TRBD2 matching 7 bases. The junction had 9 bases not matched to a gene; V was cut back by 0 bases and J by 8 bases. Germline CDR1 reads SGHDN; CDR2 reads FVKESK. The length of the CDR3 is 16 residues. CDR3 region: CASSQDLWEGLGELFF. DNA for the CDR3: TGTGCCAGCAGCCAAGATCTATGGGAGGGCCTTGGGGAGCTGTTTTTT.

The sample holds a few counts of this clone. The rearrangement uses TRBV2 and TRBJ2-5, with D possibly matching TRBD2 (5 bases). This CDR3 spans 14 amino acids. Germline loops: CDR1 SNHLY, CDR2 FYNNEI. Trimming removed 5 bases from V and 5 bases from J, with 15 bases in between. The CDR3 coding sequence is TGTGCCAGCAGTATCGGGCGAGGGATGGAGACCCAGTACTTC. This translates into CASSIGRGMETQYF.

In DNA, the CDR3 is TGTGCCACCAGTGATGCTGGGATGATGGGGGGCCAGTACTTC. Translating gives CATSDAGMMGGQYF. The chain employs TRBV24-1 and TRBJ2-5, with a weak D call TRBD2 (6 bases). Germline loops: CDR1 KGHDR, CDR2 SFDVKD. The CDR3 consists of 14 residues. Trimming removed 3 bases at V and 10 bases at J, with 17 bases between.

The rearrangement joins TRBV12-5 to TRBJ2-1; TRBD2 agrees at 8 bases. The CDR3 runs 16 residues. Germline CDR1 LGHNT, CDR2 FRNRAP. V trimming: 0 bases; J trimming: 3 bases; junction bases outside the gene matches: 4. CDR3 loop: CASGLVAGGIYNEQFF. The CDR3, as DNA: TGTGCTAGTGGTTTGGTGGCGGGGGGCATCTACAATGAGCAGTTCTTC. The whole variable domain, remainder taken from reference TRBV12-5 and TRBJ2-1, is DARVTQTPRHKVTEMGQEVTMRCQPILGHNTVFWYRQTMMQGLELLAYFRNRAPLDDSGMPKDRFSAEMPDATLATLKIQPSEPRDSAVYFCASGLVAGGIYNEQFFGPGTRLTVL.

The chain combines TRBV19 with TRBJ2-1, with D tentatively TRBD1 (7 bases). CDR1 is LNHDA and CDR2 is SQIVND in the germline V gene (reference sequence). The CDR3 length is 15 residues. With 7 bases removed from V and 4 bases from J, the gap between germline ends came to 17 bases. CDR3 amino acids: CASTEGAGGYNEQFF. The CDR3 nucleotides read TGTGCCAGTACCGAAGGAGCAGGGGGGTACAATGAGCAGTTCTTC.

The rearrangement uses TRBV2 and TRBJ2-2; weak D call: TRBD1 (6 bases). There are 15 residues in the CDR3. Germline assignment: CDR1 SNHLY and CDR2 FYNNEI. V lost 5 bases and J lost 5, with 15 bases in between. CDR3: CASSPQGGSTGELFF. CDR3 sequence (DNA): TGTGCCAGCAGTCCCCAAGGGGGATCGACCGGGGAGCTGTTTTTT.

The V and J genes are TRBV5-5 and TRBJ2-3; TRBD1 matches 10 bases. CDR3 size: 15 residues. V lost 4 bases and J lost 3; bases outside the gene matches: 5. Germline V gene lookup returns CDR1 SGHKS and CDR2 YYEKEE (reference sequence). CDR3 sequence (DNA): TGTGCCAGCAGCGAACCGGGACAGGGGACAGATACGCAGTATTTT. Encoded protein: CASSEPGQGTDTQYF.

V and J are TRBV28 and TRBJ1-3, with 7 bases aligning to TRBD1. The CDR3 consists of 16 residues. Germline-derived CDR1 and CDR2 are MDHEN and SYDVKM. V lost 6 bases to trimming and J lost 3 bases; unmatched junction nucleotides: 11. The CDR3 DNA is TGTGCCAGCAGCCCATCTAAGACAGGGTATGGAAACACCATATATTTT. It specifies CASSPSKTGYGNTIYF.

This chain joins TRBV27 and TRBJ2-3; 7 bases line up with TRBD2. After removal of 7 bases from V and 11 bases from J, the junction contained 12 bases not matched to a gene. CDR1 is MNHEY and CDR2 is SMNVEV in the germline V gene (reference sequence). This CDR3 has 13 residues. CDR3 amino acids: CASIPGRGTQQYF. In DNA, the CDR3 is TGTGCCAGCATACCCGGGCGGGGGACCCAGCAGTATTTT.

This chain connects TRBV6-5 to TRBJ1-6; 7 positions match TRBD1. From germline, CDR1 is MNHEY and CDR2 SVGAGI. V lost 5 bases to trimming and J lost 4 bases; unmatched junction nucleotides: 5. This CDR3 is 15 amino acids long. CDR3 nucleotides: TGTGCCAGCAGTCCTCGGACAGGATATAATTCACCCCTCCACTTT. Translating it yields CASSPRTGYNSPLHF.

There are a few counts of this clone. The chain has TRBV19 and TRBJ1-2; 9 bases line up with TRBD1. The CDR3 is 20 amino acids. Looked up from germline, CDR1 is LNHDA and CDR2 is SQIVND (reference sequence). Unmatched junction bases numbered 19, after V lost 5 bases and J lost 0 bases. The chain's CDR3 is CASSLYRGQGSRGANYGYTF. The DNA for the CDR3 is TGTGCCAGTAGTCTTTATCGGGGACAGGGATCCCGGGGAGCTAACTATGGCTACACCTTC.

The chain combines TRBV19 with TRBJ1-1; TRBD1 matches at 7 bases. The CDR3 runs 18 residues. Germline V gene lookup returns CDR1 LNHDA and CDR2 SQIVND (reference sequence). V lost 5 bases to trimming and J lost 2 bases; unmatched junction nucleotides: 17. The DNA of the CDR3 is TGTGCCAGTAGTTTTCCCGGAGGGGGCAGAAGGGTTAACACTGAAGCTTTCTTT. Its translation is CASSFPGGGRRVNTEAFF.

The rearrangement uses TRBV9 and TRBJ1-4, with 8 bases lining up with TRBD1. V was clipped by 2 bases and J by 3 bases; unmatched bases: 9. The CDR3 runs 17 residues. CDR1 SGDLS and CDR2 YYNGEE come from the germline V gene. The CDR3 nucleotides are TGTGCCAGCAGCGTCGACAGGGGATATTCTTCTAATGAAAAACTGTTTTTT. It is translated as CASSVDRGYSSNEKLFF.

This chain links TRBV19 with TRBJ1-3, with 7 bases lining up with TRBD1. CDR1 is LNHDA, CDR2 SQIVND, per germline (reference sequence). The CDR3 contains 14 residues. Trimming removed 9 bases from V and 2 bases from J; junction bases left unmatched: 7. The CDR3 DNA reads TGTGCCAGCCTCGAGAGGGGGCCTGGAAACACCATATATTTT. Translated: CASLERGPGNTIYF.

This chain uses TRBV21-1 with TRBJ2-3; TRBD2, the table's D call, lacks a check against the DNA. TRBV21-1 is annotated as a pseudogene. This CDR3 is 16 amino acids long. CDR3 sequence (DNA): TGTGCCAGCAGCAAAGGGACTAGCATTAGCACAGATACGCAGTATTTT. Translated, it gives CASSKGTSISTDTQYF.

The DNA for the CDR3 is TGTGCCAGTACTTCAGGGGCGAGCAATCAGCCCCAGCATTTT. It is translated as CASTSGASNQPQHF. The chain employs TRBV19 and TRBJ1-5; a weak D match, TRBD1 (6 bases). CDR3 length: 14 amino acids. V gave up 7 bases and J gave up 1 base, with 11 bases separating them. The germline CDR1 and CDR2 sequences are LNHDA and SQIVND (reference sequence).

This chain connects TRBV21-1 to TRBJ1-5. TRBV21-1 is a pseudogene. The CDR3 runs 19 residues. CDR3 protein: CASSKEGGDGRYSNQPQHF. The CDR3, as DNA: TGTGCCAGCAGCAAAGAGGGAGGGGACGGCCGGTATAGCAATCAGCCCCAGCATTTT.

V and J are TRBV10-2 and TRBJ2-2; 8 nucleotides align to TRBD1. The CDR3 is made up of 16 amino acids. V shed 0 bases, J shed 4 bases, and the junction held 4 bases outside the gene matches. Per germline, CDR1 WSHSY and CDR2 SAAADI. DNA for the CDR3: TGCGCCAGCAGTGAGTCGGCCGGGACAGGCACCGGGGAGCTGTTTTTT. It translates to CASSESAGTGTGELFF.

V usage is TRBV7-6 and J usage is TRBJ1-1; D is possibly TRBD1 (6 bases). CDR3 length equals 15 residues. Germline CDR1 reads SGHVS; CDR2 reads FNYEAQ. Trimming stripped 5 bases from V and 3 bases from J, with 16 bases between. The CDR3 DNA sequence: TGTGCCAGCAGCGCTGTACAGGGAAGGGACACTGAAGCTTTCTTT. Amino acids: CASSAVQGRDTEAFF.

The chain joins TRBV7-2 to TRBJ2-1; D unresolved. CDR1 SGHTA and CDR2 FQGNSA come from the germline V gene. V lost 3 bases and J 0 bases, leaving 6 bases between the germline ends. The CDR3 totals 14 residues. CDR3 loop: CASSFSYSYNEQFF. The CDR3 DNA is TGTGCCAGCAGCTTTTCCTACTCCTACAATGAGCAGTTCTTC.

The chain has TRBV27 and TRBJ1-2, with 8 bases aligning to TRBD1. The ends lost 5 bases at V and 5 bases at J; junction bases unmatched: 10. Germline V lookup: CDR1 MNHEY, CDR2 SMNVEV (reference sequence). This CDR3 has 15 amino acids. DNA for the CDR3: TGTGCCAGCAGTCCCCGGACAGGGCCCGGTTATGGCTACACCTTC. The encoded protein is CASSPRTGPGYGYTF.